Each of the 12 T cell receptor beta chains below was sequenced from the same sample in a study of memory CD4+ T cells and cytomegalovirus serostatus. Single viable CD3+CD4+CD8-CD45RO+ cells were sorted as the memory CD4+ T cells. The method was immunoSEQ multiplex PCR; TCRdb's version includes in-frame clones alone and lacks a portion of them. The sample has tens of thousands of clones, about 76% seen once. Sequences were obtained from memory CD4+ T cells from blood. The receptors were gathered from an adult in good health and CMV-seronegative. Some clones in this sample may be carry-over from other donors' samples.

The genes are TRBV30 and TRBJ1-2; D is possibly TRBD1 (6 bases). Between the trimmed V and J ends, which lost 2 bases and 7 bases, there was a span of 20 bases. The CDR3 is 15 amino acids. Germline V gene lookup returns CDR1 GTSNPN and CDR2 SVGIG (reference sequence). Here the CDR3 DNA reads TGTGCCTGGAGTAACCGGGACATCTTTTCGCGTGGCTACACCTTC. This sequence encodes CAWSNRDIFSRGYTF.

This clone was picked up a small number of times. In DNA, the CDR3 is TGTGCCAGCTCATCGGACAGGGCCGGGGAGCTGTTTTTT. Translating it yields CASSSDRAGELFF. The J gene is TRBJ2-2, the V gene TRBV18; TRBD1 aligns across 8 bases. The V gene's germline CDR1 is KGHSH and CDR2 LQKENI. V was pared by 5 bases and J by 6 bases, with 2 bases of the junction left unmatched. The CDR3 consists of 13 residues.

The rearrangement links TRBV5-5 to TRBJ1-2; D is perhaps TRBD1 (5 bases). Trimming shortened V by 0 bases and J by 4 bases, and 19 bases separated the two germline ends. The CDR3 extends over 17 amino acids. Germline CDR1 reads SGHKS; CDR2 reads YYEKEE (reference sequence). CDR3 loop: CASSLAGGTNNPYGYTF. The DNA of the CDR3 is TGTGCCAGCAGCTTGGCCGGGGGGACTAACAACCCCTATGGCTACACCTTC.

The gene calls are TRBV19 and TRBJ1-3, with D possibly TRBD1 on 5 matching bases. Germline V gene sequence: CDR1 LNHDA, CDR2 SQIVND (reference sequence). The ends were cut back, 8 bases at V and 1 base at J, with 21 bases in the middle. The CDR3 extends over 17 amino acids. CDR3 in DNA: TGTGCCAGTGGTCTCTGGCAGGGCCACCTGTCTGGAAACACCATATATTTT. Translating gives CASGLWQGHLSGNTIYF.

This clone has just a few counts. CDR3 region: CASSGGTGYTEAFF. CDR3 DNA sequence: TGTGCCAGCAGCGGGGGGACAGGGTACACTGAAGCTTTCTTT. The chain employs TRBV11-3 and TRBJ1-1, with 9 bases identical to TRBD1. V dropped 5 bases and J dropped 3; count of bases not matched to a gene: 4. The CDR3 covers 14 residues. Germline CDR1 reads SGHNT; CDR2 reads YENEEA.

The chain links TRBV7-9 to TRBJ1-2, with 12 bases lining up with TRBD1. The CDR3 is made up of 16 amino acids. Per the germline V gene, CDR1 is SEHNR and CDR2 is FQNEAQ (reference sequence). V shed 5 bases, J shed 4 bases, and the junction held 8 bases outside the gene matches. CDR3 residues: CASSPGDRGPLYGYTF. The CDR3 bases are TGTGCCAGCAGCCCGGGGGACAGGGGGCCCCTCTATGGCTACACCTTC.

This chain joins TRBV7-9 and TRBJ2-3; 7 nucleotides agree with TRBD2. With 3 bases clipped from V and 6 bases from J, the junction kept 6 bases outside the gene matches. From germline, CDR1 is SEHNR and CDR2 FQNEAQ (reference sequence). This CDR3 region has 14 residues. CDR3 in amino acids: CASSLGGDRDTQYF. DNA for the CDR3: TGTGCCAGCAGCTTGGGGGGGGACCGTGATACGCAGTATTTT.

This rearrangement joins TRBV5-6 to TRBJ1-2; TRBD1 might be the D (5 bases). CDR1 SGHDT and CDR2 YYEEEE come from the germline V gene. Trimming removed 0 bases from V and 2 bases from J, with 8 bases in between. This CDR3 contains 14 residues. The CDR3 nucleotides are TGTGCCAGCAGCTTGGGACAGTTAAACTATGGCTACACCTTC. Translated, it gives CASSLGQLNYGYTF.

The chain employs TRBV7-9 and TRBJ1-4; perhaps TRBD1 as D (5 bases). The V end lost 4 bases, the J end lost 1 base, and 10 bases lay between the germline ends. This CDR3 spans 15 amino acids. Looked up from germline, CDR1 is SEHNR and CDR2 is FQNEAQ (reference sequence). The CDR3: CASSSLTVTNEKLFF. CDR3 in DNA: TGTGCCAGCAGCTCACTGACAGTAACTAATGAAAAACTGTTTTTT.

The chain is built from TRBV9 and TRBJ2-3, with 11 bases identical to TRBD2. Germline CDR1 reads SGDLS; CDR2 reads YYNGEE. The J segment lost 6 bases and the V segment lost 3 bases, leaving 9 bases of the junction unmatched. The CDR3 covers 16 residues. CDR3 amino acids: CASSGLAGRMWDTQYF. In nucleotides, the CDR3 is TGTGCCAGCAGCGGACTAGCGGGGAGGATGTGGGATACGCAGTATTTT.

The J gene is TRBJ1-5, the V gene TRBV19, with D perhaps matching TRBD1 (6 bases). This CDR3 has 14 amino acids. Trimming cost V 7 bases and J 4 bases, with 14 bases left between them. CDR1 LNHDA and CDR2 SQIVND come from the germline V gene (reference sequence). CDR3 sequence (DNA): TGTGCCAGTACCCAAAGGGGGGGAAATCAGCCCCAGCATTTT. Encoded protein: CASTQRGGNQPQHF. The variable domain in full, completed from reference TRBV19 and TRBJ1-5, reads DGGITQSPKYLFRKEGQNVTLSCEQNLNHDAMYWYRQDPGQGLRLIYYSQIVNDFQKGDIAEGYSVSREKKESFPLTVTSAQKNPTAFYLCASTQRGGNQPQHFGDGTRLSIL.

The chain recombines TRBV30 with TRBJ1-3, with no clear D. Trimming left V 2 bases short and J 0 bases short, with 5 bases between. CDR3 size: 13 residues. Germline loops: CDR1 GTSNPN, CDR2 SVGIG (reference sequence). DNA of the CDR3: TGTGCCTGGAGTATGAGCTCTGGAAACACCATATATTTT. It yields the protein CAWSMSSGNTIYF.